This passage covers 21 T cell receptor beta chains from one sample sequenced in a study of OX40 agonist ivuxolimab in advanced cancers. Library generation was performed with the immunoSEQ multiplex PCR assay. As stored in TCRdb, this immuneACCESS dataset retains in-frame rearrangements with V and J assigned. A fraction of the clones does not appear; measured against another copy, unresolved V genes explain less than half of the discrepancy, and the remainder lacks a known reason. In this sample the table shows 20,000 or so clones, about 80% of which occur a single time. Of the sample, about 33% falls within the top ten clones. Sample: CD4+ or CD8+ T cells sorted from blood, taken in a trial of the OX40 agonist ivuxolimab. These TCRs come from an adult with an advanced solid tumor such as melanoma, head and neck, liver or kidney cancer.

This chain joins TRBV28 and TRBJ1-1, with 8 bases lining up with TRBD1. There are 16 residues in the CDR3. J gave up 3 bases and V 6 bases, and 12 bases lay outside the gene matches. Germline CDR1 reads MDHEN; CDR2 reads SYDVKM. The CDR3 DNA follows: TGTGCCAGCAGCCGGCCCGGCAGGGGGCTCGACACTGAAGCTTTCTTT. Translating it yields CASSRPGRGLDTEAFF.

CDR3: CASSDETGIGLGYTF. DNA of the CDR3: TGTGCCAGCAGTGATGAGACAGGGATCGGTCTTGGCTACACCTTC. V gene TRBV2 combines with J gene TRBJ1-2, with TRBD1 matching over 7 bases. The ends lost 3 bases at V and 7 bases at J; junction bases unmatched: 11. Per germline, CDR1 SNHLY and CDR2 FYNNEI. This CDR3 has 15 amino acids.

This clone occurred a few times. The V call is TRBV7-2, the J call TRBJ2-3; 9 bases fit TRBD1. With V trimmed by 1 base and J by 5 bases, 7 bases remained unmatched. Germline assignment: CDR1 SGHTA and CDR2 FQGNSA. The CDR3 covers 16 residues. CDR3 sequence (DNA): TGTGCCAGCAGCTTAGACGGGACAGGGTGGTTAGATACGCAGTATTTT. Its protein product is CASSLDGTGWLDTQYF. Combining the CDR3 with reference TRBV7-2 and TRBJ2-3 gives the whole variable domain GAGVSQSPSNKVTEKGKDVELRCDPISGHTALYWYRQSLGQGLEFLIYFQGNSAPDKSGLPSDRFSAERTGGSVSTLTIQRTQQEDSAVYLCASSLDGTGWLDTQYFGPGTRLTVL.

The chain combines TRBV5-4 with TRBJ2-1; 7 nucleotides line up with TRBD1. In germline, CDR1 is SGHNT, CDR2 YYREEE (reference sequence). With 0 bases clipped from V and 7 bases from J, the junction kept 4 bases outside the gene matches. The CDR3 is made up of 14 amino acids. The CDR3 here is CASSLGDSRNEQFF. The CDR3 DNA reads as TGTGCCAGCAGCTTGGGGGACAGTAGAAATGAGCAGTTCTTC.

For the CDR3, the DNA is TGTGCCAGCAGTTTTGGTTACGAGCAGTACTTC. Translated: CASSFGYEQYF. The chain combines TRBV28 with TRBJ2-7; D gene uncertain. V was shortened by 3 bases and J by 4 bases, with 4 bases between the two germline ends. CDR3 length: 11 amino acids. CDR1 is MDHEN, CDR2 SYDVKM, per germline.

The rearrangement uses TRBV5-1 and TRBJ2-3; no clear D gene. The CDR3 extends over 15 amino acids. Trimming took off 2 bases at V and 4 bases at J, with 14 bases between the two ends. The germline CDR1 and CDR2 sequences are SGHRS and YFSETQ. This CDR3 reads CASSFSTPSSDTQYF. CDR3 DNA: TGCGCCAGCAGCTTCTCCACTCCTTCCTCAGATACGCAGTATTTT.

The chain has TRBV2 and TRBJ1-4; D ambiguous. Germline CDR1 reads SNHLY; CDR2 reads FYNNEI. This CDR3 region has 15 residues. The V end was cut by 1 base, the J end by 4 bases, with 10 bases between. For the CDR3, the DNA is TGTGCCAGCAGTGAAGGGCCAACGGATAATGAAAAACTGTTTTTT. It is translated as CASSEGPTDNEKLFF.

The V call is TRBV5-1, the J call TRBJ2-3; D gene unclear. CDR3 length: 16 residues. Germline CDR1 and CDR2: SGHRS and YFSETQ. The V end was cut by 0 bases, the J end by 1 base, with 12 bases between. The CDR3 DNA reads TGCGCCAGCAGCTTGGGGCAGCGTTGGGGCACAGATACGCAGTATTTT. Its protein is CASSLGQRWGTDTQYF.

The J gene is TRBJ2-5, the V gene TRBV6-5, with TRBD1 identical over 7 bases. The end of the DNA aligns better with TRBJ2-7, so the J call may be wrong. The V gene's germline CDR1 is MNHEY and CDR2 SVGAGI. The CDR3 extends over 15 amino acids. In DNA form, the CDR3 reads TGTGCCAGCAGCGGCGGACAGGCCGACGCCTACGAGCAGTACTTC. Translation: CASSGGQADAYEQYF.

This clone is labeled large. The chain joins TRBV19 to TRBJ1-3; D possibly corresponds to TRBD1 (6 bases). CDR1 and CDR2 (germline): LNHDA, SQIVND (reference sequence). V lost 1 base and J lost 0, with 10 bases in between. This CDR3 has 16 amino acids. The CDR3 bases are TGTGCCAGTAGTATAGGAGGACAGTCCTCTGGAAACACCATATATTTT. Amino acid sequence: CASSIGGQSSGNTIYF.

The chain has TRBV7-9 and TRBJ2-7, with TRBD2 identical over 13 bases. Germline loops: CDR1 SEHNR, CDR2 FQNEAQ (reference sequence). After removal of 5 bases from V and 2 bases from J, the junction contained 9 bases not matched to a gene. The CDR3 has 17 amino acids. This CDR3 is CASSPGLAGVRTYEQYF. The CDR3 bases are TGTGCCAGCAGCCCCGGACTAGCGGGAGTCAGGACCTACGAGCAGTACTTC.

CDR3 DNA sequence: TGTGCCAGCAGTTTGCCAAGGGACAGGGGGCCCGGAGGCTATGGCTACACCTTC. Protein product: CASSLPRDRGPGGYGYTF. This chain connects TRBV28 to TRBJ1-2; 12 bases map to TRBD1. Germline V gene data show CDR1 as MDHEN and CDR2 as SYDVKM. V shed 3 bases and J 4 bases; nucleotides not matched to a gene: 12. CDR3 length: 18 amino acids.

The V and J genes are TRBV2 and TRBJ1-5, with D tentatively TRBD1 (5 bases). Germline CDR1 SNHLY, CDR2 FYNNEI. The CDR3 runs to 18 residues. Between the trimmed V and J ends, which lost 4 bases and 0 bases, there was a span of 19 bases. The CDR3 here is CASSAHTGGTLSNQPQHF. The CDR3 DNA sequence: TGTGCCAGCAGTGCTCATACTGGCGGGACCCTTAGCAATCAGCCCCAGCATTTT.

V and J are TRBV27 and TRBJ1-1; D perhaps matches TRBD1 (6 bases). Germline values: CDR1 MNHEY, CDR2 SMNVEV (reference sequence). The V gene lost 5 bases and the J gene lost 0 bases, with 10 bases spanning the gap. The CDR3 runs 14 residues. The CDR3 DNA reads TGTGCCAGCAGTCTACAGGGCGTGAACACTGAAGCTTTCTTT. Protein product: CASSLQGVNTEAFF.

Only one count was recorded for this clone. The rearrangement links TRBV27 to TRBJ2-7; possibly TRBD2 for D (6 bases). The CDR3 spans 16 residues. The V and J ends lost 0 bases and 2 bases respectively, with 14 bases between them. Germline V gene lookup returns CDR1 MNHEY and CDR2 SMNVEV (reference sequence). CDR3 coding DNA: TGTGCCAGCAGTTTATCAACGGGGAGGTGGGCCTACGAGCAGTACTTC. Translated: CASSLSTGRWAYEQYF.

The chain employs TRBV29-1 and TRBJ1-2, with TRBD1 matching 7 bases. CDR1 and CDR2 from the germline V gene are SQVTM and ANQGSEA. This CDR3 has 12 residues. The junction had 0 bases not matched to a gene; V was cut back by 4 bases and J by 1 base. CDR3 loop: CSVGDSNYGYTF. The CDR3, as DNA: TGCAGCGTTGGGGACAGTAACTATGGCTACACCTTC.

The V gene is TRBV27, the J gene TRBJ2-1; 7 nucleotides line up with TRBD1. After removal of 6 bases from V and 5 bases from J, the junction contained 10 bases not matched to a gene. CDR3 length: 15 residues. Germline V lookup: CDR1 MNHEY, CDR2 SMNVEV (reference sequence). The CDR3 loop is CASSPLADRDNEQFF. In nucleotides, the CDR3 is TGTGCCAGCAGCCCGCTCGCAGACAGGGACAATGAGCAGTTCTTC.

Written as DNA, the CDR3 is TGCGCCAGCAGCCCTACGACAGGGCTTCCAGATACGCAGTATTTT. Translation gives CASSPTTGLPDTQYF. The chain employs TRBV5-1 and TRBJ2-3; 7 nucleotides line up with TRBD1. Trimming removed 4 bases from V and 4 bases from J; junction bases left unmatched: 9. Germline CDR1 is SGHRS and CDR2 is YFSETQ. This CDR3 is built from 15 residues.

CDR3 nucleotide sequence: TGTGCCAGCAGCTTGGAGGGACAGGGAAGCTCCTACGAGCAGTACTTC. Its protein product is CASSLEGQGSSYEQYF. The chain has TRBV5-5 and TRBJ2-7, with 9 nucleotides matching TRBD1. The germline V gene has CDR1 SGHKS and CDR2 YYEKEE (reference sequence). The length of the CDR3 is 16 residues. Losses at the gene ends were 0 bases for V and 0 bases for J; bases not matched to a gene: 4.

V is TRBV9 and J is TRBJ2-1, with a tentative D call TRBD2 (5 bases). Germline CDR1 and CDR2: SGDLS and YYNGEE. The CDR3 extends over 15 amino acids. V was pared by 3 bases and J by 3 bases, with 13 bases between. CDR3 region: CASSASGGFYNEQFF. As DNA, the CDR3 is TGTGCCAGCAGCGCTAGTGGCGGGTTCTACAATGAGCAGTTCTTC. The variable domain in full, completed from reference TRBV9 and TRBJ2-1, reads DSGVTQTPKHLITATGQRVTLRCSPRSGDLSVYWYQQSLDQGLQFLIQYYNGEERAKGNILERFSAQQFPDLHSELNLSSLELGDSALYFCASSASGGFYNEQFFGPGTRLTVL.

Points on this clone: Mismatch with germline at one junction end may stem from a read error. Other nucleotide sequences in the sample specify the same CDR3. V usage is TRBV7-2 and J usage is TRBJ2-3; 8 nucleotides agree with TRBD2. Germline V lookup: CDR1 SGHTA, CDR2 FQGNSA. This CDR3 is built from 17 residues. The CDR3 is CASSQEGLALSTDTQYF. The CDR3 DNA reads TGCGCCAGCAGCCAAGAAGGACTAGCCCTCAGCACAGATACGCAGTATTTT.